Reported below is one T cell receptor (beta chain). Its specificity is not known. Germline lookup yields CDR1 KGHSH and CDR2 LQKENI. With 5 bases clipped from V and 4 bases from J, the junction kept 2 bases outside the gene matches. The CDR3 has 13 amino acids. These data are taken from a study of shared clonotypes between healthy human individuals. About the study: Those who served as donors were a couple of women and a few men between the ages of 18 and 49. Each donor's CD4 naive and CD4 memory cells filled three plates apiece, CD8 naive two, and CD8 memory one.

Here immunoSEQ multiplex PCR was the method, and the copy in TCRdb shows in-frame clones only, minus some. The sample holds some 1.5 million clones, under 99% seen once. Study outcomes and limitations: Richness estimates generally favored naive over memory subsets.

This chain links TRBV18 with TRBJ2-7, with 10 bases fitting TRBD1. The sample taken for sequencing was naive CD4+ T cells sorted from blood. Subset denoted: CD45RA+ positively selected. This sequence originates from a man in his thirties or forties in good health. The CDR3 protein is CASSGDRGYEQYF. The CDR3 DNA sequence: TGTGCCAGCTCAGGGGACAGGGGTTACGAGCAGTACTTC.